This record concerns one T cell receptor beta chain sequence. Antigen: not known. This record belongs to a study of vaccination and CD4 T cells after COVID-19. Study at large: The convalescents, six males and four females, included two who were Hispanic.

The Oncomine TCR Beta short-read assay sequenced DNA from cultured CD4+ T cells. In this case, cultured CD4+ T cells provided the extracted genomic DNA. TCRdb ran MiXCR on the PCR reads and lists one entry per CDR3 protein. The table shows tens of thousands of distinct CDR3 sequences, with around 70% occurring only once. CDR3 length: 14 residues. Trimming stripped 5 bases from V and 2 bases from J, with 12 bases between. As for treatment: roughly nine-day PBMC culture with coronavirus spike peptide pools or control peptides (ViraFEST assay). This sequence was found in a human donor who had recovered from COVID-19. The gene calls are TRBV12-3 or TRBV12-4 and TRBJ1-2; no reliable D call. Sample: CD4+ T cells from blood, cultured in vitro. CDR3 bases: TGTGCCAGCAGTACCGCGGGGTCCAACTATGGCTACACCTTC. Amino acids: CASSTAGSNYGYTF.